Presented here are 28 T cell receptor beta chains from one specimen sequenced in a study of cytomegalovirus exposure and HLA in healthy donors. The PCR contained 60 Vbeta and 13 Jbeta primers. Repertoires were generated with immunoSEQ multiplex PCR, while TCRdb's copy carries only in-frame clones and drops some. The sample has about 230,000 clones, approximately 80% seen once; the top ten hold roughly 0.58%. The sequenced material came from PBMCs. These receptor sequences come from a woman aged 40 to 49 in good health and CMV-seronegative.

V usage is TRBV5-6 and J usage is TRBJ1-6; D perhaps matches TRBD1 (5 bases). The V and J ends lost 3 bases and 10 bases respectively, with 14 bases between them. The CDR3 totals 14 residues. Germline assignment: CDR1 SGHDT and CDR2 YYEEEE. The CDR3 sequence: CASSSDRRRSPLHF. The DNA of the CDR3 is TGTGCCAGCAGCTCCGACAGACGGCGGTCACCCCTCCACTTT.

The CDR3 DNA is TGTGCCAGCAGTGAAACAGGGGGCTACTATGGCTACACCTTC. Protein: CASSETGGYYGYTF. The chain carries TRBV27 and TRBJ1-2; the match to TRBD1 covers 9 bases. With V trimmed by 5 bases and J by 3 bases, 4 bases remained unmatched. The germline CDR1 and CDR2 sequences are MNHEY and SMNVEV (reference sequence). The CDR3 is 14 residues long.

The chain is built from TRBV23-1 and TRBJ1-2, with D unresolved. TRBV23-1 is an open reading frame, and its role is uncertain. The CDR3 covers 14 residues. V was shortened by 0 bases and J by 5 bases, with 10 bases between the two germline ends. The CDR3 here is CASSQSLGVYGYTF. The CDR3 nucleotides read TGCGCCAGCAGTCAATCCCTGGGCGTGTATGGCTACACCTTC.

This clone has just one count. The J gene is TRBJ1-6, the V gene TRBV19, with no clear D. This CDR3 has 16 residues. The germline gives CDR1 LNHDA, CDR2 SQIVND (reference sequence). V lost 2 bases, J lost 0 bases, and 8 bases lay in between. The CDR3 here is CASSISRSSYNSPLHF. The CDR3 coding sequence is TGTGCCAGTAGTATATCGAGGAGCTCCTATAATTCACCCCTCCACTTT.

The chain couples TRBV5-1 to TRBJ2-1, with a tentative D call TRBD2 (5 bases). Between the trimmed V and J ends, which lost 3 bases and 2 bases, there was a span of 6 bases. CDR1 and CDR2 (germline): SGHRS, YFSETQ. The CDR3 is 13 amino acids. CDR3 sequence (DNA): TGCGCCAGCAGCTCCGGGACCTACAATGAGCAGTTCTTC. This gives the protein CASSSGTYNEQFF.

The chain carries TRBV2 and TRBJ1-6; D is perhaps TRBD1 (5 bases). CDR1 is SNHLY and CDR2 is FYNNEI in the germline V gene. V lost 8 bases and J lost 13, with 18 bases in between. The length of the CDR3 is 13 residues. CDR3 amino acids: CASGEQDYNPLHF. CDR3 DNA sequence: TGTGCCAGCGGAGAACAGGATTATAATCCCCTCCACTTT.

The chain joins TRBV30 to TRBJ1-6, with TRBD1 matching over 7 bases. The CDR3 runs to 14 residues. V lost 2 bases, J lost 9 bases, and 7 bases stayed unmatched. Germline assignment: CDR1 GTSNPN and CDR2 SVGIG (reference sequence). DNA for the CDR3: TGTGCCTGGAGTACCCCCGGGACAGCTTCACCCCTCCACTTT. This codes for CAWSTPGTASPLHF. Looking up the rest from reference TRBV30 and TRBJ1-6 gives the full variable domain: SQTIHQWPATLVQPVGSPLSLECTVEGTSNPNLYWYRQAAGRGLQLLFYSVGIGQISSEVPQNLSASRPQDRQFILSSKKLLLSDSGFYLCAWSTPGTASPLHFGNGTRLTVT.

This sequence joins TRBV5-1 and TRBJ1-2; tentative D call: TRBD1 (6 bases). Trimming removed 3 bases from V and 0 bases from J, with 21 bases in between. The V gene's germline CDR1 is SGHRS and CDR2 YFSETQ. The length of the CDR3 is 18 residues. Here the CDR3 reads CASSSEAQGRQANYGYTF. The CDR3 DNA reads TGCGCCAGCAGCTCCGAAGCACAGGGACGTCAAGCTAACTATGGCTACACCTTC.

The rearrangement joins TRBV5-1 to TRBJ1-2, with 12 bases lining up with TRBD1. In germline, CDR1 is SGHRS, CDR2 YFSETQ. This CDR3 comprises 15 residues. J lost 8 bases, V lost 0 bases, and 5 bases had no gene match. The CDR3: CASSLGGQGAGGYTF. CDR3 DNA: TGCGCCAGCAGCTTGGGGGGACAGGGGGCAGGCGGCTACACCTTC.

V and J are TRBV18 and TRBJ2-5; D gene uncertain. The ends were cut back, 3 bases at V and 4 bases at J, with 12 bases in the middle. CDR1 and CDR2 from the germline V gene are KGHSH and LQKENI. This CDR3 region has 14 residues. The CDR3 is CASSPTNSRETQYF. CDR3 DNA: TGTGCCAGCTCACCCACCAACTCTAGAGAGACCCAGTACTTC.

The V call is TRBV19, the J call TRBJ2-5; tentatively, D is TRBD2 (6 bases). V dropped 7 bases and J dropped 1 base, with 16 bases sitting between them. Looked up from germline, CDR1 is LNHDA and CDR2 is SQIVND (reference sequence). The CDR3 sequence is 15 residues long. This CDR3 is CASMKGAGSQETQYF. The CDR3 bases are TGTGCCAGTATGAAAGGTGCGGGGAGCCAAGAGACCCAGTACTTC.

This sequence joins TRBV13 and TRBJ1-6; TRBD1 aligns across 8 bases. After removal of 3 bases from V and 7 bases from J, the junction contained 8 bases not matched to a gene. CDR1 and CDR2 from the germline V gene are PRHDT and FYEKMQ (reference sequence). The CDR3 loop spans 16 amino acids. Here the CDR3 DNA reads TGTGCCAGCAGCTTCCGACAGGGGCTCCCAAATTCACCCCTCCACTTT. Translating gives CASSFRQGLPNSPLHF.

The V call is TRBV19, the J call TRBJ2-7; D is unclear. Trimming left V 7 bases short and J 2 bases short, with 12 bases between. Germline V lookup: CDR1 LNHDA, CDR2 SQIVND (reference sequence). The CDR3 covers 13 residues. CDR3 in DNA: TGTGCCAGTAACGCGGCCGGAACCTACGAGCAGTACTTC. Its translation is CASNAAGTYEQYF.

The chain links TRBV28 to TRBJ2-7; D call uncertain. CDR3 size: 11 residues. Trimming cost V 8 bases and J 3 bases, with 8 bases left between them. Germline assignment: CDR1 MDHEN and CDR2 SYDVKM. CDR3 region: CASAGYYEQYF. In DNA form, the CDR3 reads TGTGCCAGCGCAGGCTACTACGAGCAGTACTTC. The full variable domain, in which reference TRBV28 and TRBJ2-7 provide the parts outside the CDR3, is DVKVTQSSRYLVKRTGEKVFLECVQDMDHENMFWYRQDPGLGLRLIYFSYDVKMKEKGDIPEGYSVSREKKERFSLILESASTNQTSMYLCASAGYYEQYFGPGTRLTVT.

CDR3: CASSLESWTEAFF. The DNA for the CDR3 is TGTGCCAGCAGCTTGGAGAGTTGGACTGAAGCTTTCTTT. V usage is TRBV5-5 and J usage is TRBJ1-1; D remains unclear. With 0 bases removed from V and 5 bases from J, the gap between germline ends came to 8 bases. The CDR3 covers 13 residues. The germline CDR1 and CDR2 sequences are SGHKS and YYEKEE (reference sequence). The entire variable domain, with the rest obtained from reference TRBV5-5 and TRBJ1-1, is as follows: DAGVTQSPTHLIKTRGQQVTLRCSPISGHKSVSWYQQVLGQGPQFIFQYYEKEERGRGNFPDRFSARQFPNYSSELNVNALLLGDSALYLCASSLESWTEAFFGQGTRLTVV.

The chain combines TRBV19 with TRBJ2-1, with 10 bases matching TRBD1. There are 16 residues in the CDR3. CDR1 and CDR2 (germline): LNHDA, SQIVND (reference sequence). V was pared by 7 bases and J by 7 bases, with 13 bases of the junction left unmatched. CDR3 sequence: CASIAPAGQGRNEQFF. The CDR3 coding sequence is TGTGCCAGTATTGCCCCGGCGGGACAGGGGCGGAATGAGCAGTTCTTC.

The J gene is TRBJ2-5, the V gene TRBV7-9; 7 positions agree with TRBD1. Germline CDR1 SEHNR, CDR2 FQNEAQ (reference sequence). Unmatched junction bases numbered 6, after V lost 3 bases and J lost 2 bases. This CDR3 contains 15 residues. For the CDR3, the DNA is TGTGCCAGCAGCTTCCGACAGGGAGAACAAGAGACCCAGTACTTC. Its protein product is CASSFRQGEQETQYF.

Comments on this clone: This specimen includes other DNA sequences encoding the same CDR3. The chain links TRBV5-1 to TRBJ1-6; D call uncertain. This CDR3 is 15 amino acids long. V shed 4 bases and J shed 0 bases, with 8 bases lying between them. Germline V CDR1 and CDR2: SGHRS, YFSETQ. The CDR3 protein is CASSLESSYNSPLHF. In DNA, the CDR3 is TGCGCCAGCAGCCTAGAGAGCTCCTATAATTCACCCCTCCACTTT.

The chain is built from TRBV7-8 and TRBJ1-1, with 8 bases identical to TRBD1. CDR3 size: 15 residues. Germline assignment: CDR1 SGHVS and CDR2 FQNEAQ. Trimming removed 1 base from V and 7 bases from J; junction bases left unmatched: 8. Here the CDR3 reads CASSLDDRGSGEAFF. In DNA, the CDR3 is TGTGCCAGCAGCTTAGACGACAGGGGTAGTGGTGAAGCTTTCTTT.

The chain has TRBV2 and TRBJ1-2, with a tentative D call TRBD1 (5 bases). CDR1 is SNHLY, CDR2 FYNNEI, per germline. This CDR3 has 17 amino acids. V shed 1 base and J shed 7 bases, with 22 bases lying between them. CDR3 loop: CASSEGAWRREVRGYTF. DNA of the CDR3: TGTGCCAGCAGTGAAGGGGCCTGGCGCAGGGAGGTTCGTGGCTACACCTTC.

The chain recombines TRBV30 with TRBJ1-2; 11 nucleotides line up with TRBD1. Germline values: CDR1 GTSNPN, CDR2 SVGIG (reference sequence). After removal of 1 base from V and 6 bases from J, the junction contained 1 base not matched to a gene. The CDR3 runs to 13 residues. In DNA, the CDR3 is TGTGCCTGGAGTGGGACAGGGGGCCATGGCTACACCTTC. Protein product: CAWSGTGGHGYTF.

In regard to this clone: Within the sample, other DNA sequences also encode this same CDR3. V gene TRBV7-3 combines with J gene TRBJ2-3, with 7 bases that match TRBD1. After removal of 6 bases from V and 2 bases from J, the junction contained 5 bases not matched to a gene. CDR1 and CDR2 (germline): SGHTA, FQGTGA. CDR3 size: 14 residues. The DNA for the CDR3 is TGTGCCAGCAGTCCGGGACAGCCCACAGATACGCAGTATTTT. Translated, it gives CASSPGQPTDTQYF.

The rearrangement links TRBV7-2 to TRBJ2-1; 9 nucleotides match TRBD2. This CDR3 comprises 15 residues. Germline V CDR1 and CDR2: SGHTA, FQGNSA. Trimming took 3 bases from V and 7 from J; bases not matched to a gene: 7. The CDR3 nucleotides read TGTGCCAGCAGCTTTAGCGGGGGCAAGGGAAATGAGCAGTTCTTC. This gives the protein CASSFSGGKGNEQFF.

The chain has TRBV5-6 and TRBJ2-7, with 10 bases fitting TRBD1. V was clipped by 4 bases and J by 3 bases; unmatched bases: 4. Germline V gene data show CDR1 as SGHDT and CDR2 as YYEEEE. This CDR3 region has 14 residues. CDR3 sequence: CASSPGTGVYEQYF. The CDR3 nucleotides are TGTGCCAGCAGCCCTGGGACAGGGGTCTACGAGCAGTACTTC.

The chain uses TRBV6-4 and TRBJ1-5; maybe TRBD1 (6 bases). This CDR3 comprises 14 residues. Germline lookup yields CDR1 MRHNA and CDR2 SNTAGT. V was pared by 6 bases and J by 7 bases, with 16 bases between. CDR3 protein: CASSEAQGSQPQHF. As DNA, the CDR3 is TGTGCCAGCAGCGAAGCACAGGGATCCCAGCCCCAGCATTTT.

The chain couples TRBV19 to TRBJ2-2, with D perhaps TRBD1 (5 bases). Looked up from germline, CDR1 is LNHDA and CDR2 is SQIVND (reference sequence). V was pared by 2 bases and J by 7 bases, with 17 bases between. There are 16 residues in the CDR3. The CDR3 is CASSIRWQGLSGELFF. The DNA of the CDR3 is TGTGCCAGTAGTATACGTTGGCAGGGCTTGAGCGGGGAGCTGTTTTTT.

CDR3 in amino acids: CASSFRGGASYEQYF. The CDR3 DNA reads as TGTGCCAGCAGCTTCCGGGGGGGCGCCTCCTACGAGCAGTACTTC. This chain connects TRBV7-2 to TRBJ2-7, with 8 bases matching TRBD2. The ends lost 3 bases at V and 0 bases at J; junction bases unmatched: 4. This CDR3 has 15 residues. Germline V gene sequence: CDR1 SGHTA, CDR2 FQGNSA. Combining the CDR3 with reference TRBV7-2 and TRBJ2-7 gives the whole variable domain GAGVSQSPSNKVTEKGKDVELRCDPISGHTALYWYRQSLGQGLEFLIYFQGNSAPDKSGLPSDRFSAERTGGSVSTLTIQRTQQEDSAVYLCASSFRGGASYEQYFGPGTRLTVT.

As concerns this clone: The junction departs from germline at one end; a sequencing error may be responsible. V and J are TRBV7-9 and TRBJ2-7, with 12 bases matching TRBD1. This CDR3 comprises 19 residues. CDR1 and CDR2 from the germline V gene are SEHNR and FQNEAQ (reference sequence). CDR3 DNA: TGTTCCAGCAGCTTAAATGGCGGGACAGGGGGCGCGAGAAGGAACGAGCAGTACTTC. Amino acid sequence: CSSSLNGGTGGARRNEQYF.